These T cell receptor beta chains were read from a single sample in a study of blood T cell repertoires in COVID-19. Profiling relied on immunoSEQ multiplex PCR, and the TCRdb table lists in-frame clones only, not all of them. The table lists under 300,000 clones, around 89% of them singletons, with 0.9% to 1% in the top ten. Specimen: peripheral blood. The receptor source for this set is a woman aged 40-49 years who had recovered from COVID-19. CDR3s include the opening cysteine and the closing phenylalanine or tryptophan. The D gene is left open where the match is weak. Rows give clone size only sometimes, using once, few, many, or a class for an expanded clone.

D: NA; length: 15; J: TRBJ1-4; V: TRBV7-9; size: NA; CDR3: CASSGRRGRAEKLFF; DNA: TGTGCCAGCAGCGGCCGGCGGGGGCGGGCTGAAAAACTGTTTTTT
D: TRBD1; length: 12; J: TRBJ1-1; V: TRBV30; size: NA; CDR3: CAWNLGQAEAFF; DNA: TGTGCCTGGAATTTGGGACAGGCTGAAGCTTTCTTT
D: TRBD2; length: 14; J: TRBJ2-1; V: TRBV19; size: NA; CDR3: CATREGLSYNEQFF; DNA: TGTGCCACCCGGGAGGGCCTGTCCTACAATGAGCAGTTCTTC
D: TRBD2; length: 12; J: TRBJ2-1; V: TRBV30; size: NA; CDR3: CARGTSGIEQFF; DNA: TGTGCCCGCGGGACTAGCGGGATTGAGCAGTTCTTC
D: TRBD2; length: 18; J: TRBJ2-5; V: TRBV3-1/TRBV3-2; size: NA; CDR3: CASSPRGLAGVVVETQYF; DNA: TGTGCCAGCAGCCCTCGGGGGTTAGCGGGAGTTGTGGTAGAGACCCAGTACTTC
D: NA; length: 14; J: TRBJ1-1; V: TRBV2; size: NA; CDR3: CASRGGAENTEAFF; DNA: TGTGCCAGCAGGGGGGGGGCGGAGAACACTGAAGCTTTCTTT
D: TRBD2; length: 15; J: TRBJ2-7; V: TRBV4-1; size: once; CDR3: CASSQGGGSTYEQYF; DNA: TGCGCCAGCAGCCAAGGGGGGGGGTCAACCTACGAGCAGTACTTC
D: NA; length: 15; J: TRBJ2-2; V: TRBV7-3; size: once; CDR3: CASSSPTHQGRELFF; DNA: TGTGCCAGCAGCTCACCGACCCACCAGGGTCGGGAGCTGTTTTTT
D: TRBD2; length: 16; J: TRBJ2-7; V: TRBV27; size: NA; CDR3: CASIPRGTSGRGEQYF; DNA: TGTGCCAGCATTCCGAGGGGGACTAGCGGGAGGGGCGAGCAGTACTTC
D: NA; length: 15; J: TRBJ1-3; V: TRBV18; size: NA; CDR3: CASSPRGGSGNTIYF; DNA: TGTGCCAGCTCACCACGCGGAGGCTCTGGAAACACCATATATTTT
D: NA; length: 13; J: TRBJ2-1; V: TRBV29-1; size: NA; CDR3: CSVEVRRYNEQFF; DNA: TGCAGCGTTGAGGTGCGGAGGTACAATGAGCAGTTCTTC
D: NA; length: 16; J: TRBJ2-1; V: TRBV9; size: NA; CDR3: CASSPIGGLSYNEQFF; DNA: TGTGCCAGCAGCCCTATTGGCGGCCTATCCTACAATGAGCAGTTCTTC
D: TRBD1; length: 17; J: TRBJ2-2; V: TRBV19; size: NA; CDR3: CASSIDQGQGAGGELFF; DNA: TGTGCCAGTAGTATAGATCAGGGACAGGGGGCCGGCGGGGAGCTGTTTTTT
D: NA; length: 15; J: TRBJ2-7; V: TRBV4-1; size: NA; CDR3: CASSQGGQGTYEQYF; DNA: TGCGCCAGCAGCCAAGGGGGCCAGGGCACGTACGAGCAGTACTTC
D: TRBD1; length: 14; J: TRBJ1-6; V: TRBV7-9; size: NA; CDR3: CASTSGQDNSPLHF; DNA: TGTGCCAGCACCTCGGGACAGGATAATTCACCCCTCCACTTT
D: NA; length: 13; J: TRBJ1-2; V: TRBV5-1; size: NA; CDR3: CASSPPEGSGYTF; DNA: TGCGCCAGCAGCCCACCGGAGGGCTCCGGCTACACCTTC
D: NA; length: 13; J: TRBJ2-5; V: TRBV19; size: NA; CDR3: CASSIGQLETQYF; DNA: TGTGCCAGTAGTATAGGACAGCTAGAGACCCAGTACTTC
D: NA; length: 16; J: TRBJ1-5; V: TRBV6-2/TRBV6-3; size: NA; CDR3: CASSYSPPVRSQPQHF; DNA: TGTGCCAGCAGTTACTCTCCCCCCGTTAGAAGTCAGCCCCAGCATTTT
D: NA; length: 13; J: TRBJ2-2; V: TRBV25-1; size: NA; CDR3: CASSDRVTGELFF; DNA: TGTGCCAGCAGTGACAGGGTCACCGGGGAGCTGTTTTTT
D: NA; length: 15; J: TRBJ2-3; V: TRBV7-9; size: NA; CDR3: CASNLGEVSTDTQYF; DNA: TGTGCCAGCAACCTTGGGGAGGTGAGCACAGATACGCAGTATTTT